This entry lists 19 T cell receptor beta chains sequenced from one sample in a study of beta chain features in type 1 diabetes. Study observations and caveats: Type 1 diabetes patients showed a moderate but significant shortening of TCRB CDR3s in all four CD4+ subsets.

These receptors' targets are unknown. Of the isolated RNA, all was reverse transcribed, and so the sequenced material was expressed TCRB transcripts. The data were produced by immunoSEQ multiplex PCR, yet TCRdb's version contains in-frame clones alone and is incomplete. The sample lists around 300,000 clones, over 12% occurring once. The sample consisted of naive CD4+ T cells from blood. These receptors were taken from a man aged 18 to 35 with type 1 diabetes.

The genes are TRBV5-4 and TRBJ2-5, with 10 bases matching TRBD1. This CDR3 spans 15 amino acids. Unmatched junction bases numbered 8, after V lost 4 bases and J lost 5 bases. The V gene's germline CDR1 is SGHNT and CDR2 YYREEE (reference sequence). CDR3: CASSIRTGGLETQYF. CDR3 coding DNA: TGTGCCAGCAGCATCCGGACAGGGGGGTTGGAGACCCAGTACTTC.

This clone occurred a few times. CDR3 in amino acids: CASSLEEVWADTQYF. The CDR3 nucleotides are TGTGCCAGCAGCTTAGAGGAGGTTTGGGCAGATACGCAGTATTTT. The chain couples TRBV7-9 to TRBJ2-3, with D maybe TRBD2 (5 bases). This CDR3 has 15 amino acids. In germline, CDR1 is SEHNR, CDR2 FQNEAQ (reference sequence). V was shortened by 1 base and J by 4 bases, with 12 bases between the two germline ends.

This clone turned up a few times. The chain carries TRBV29-1 and TRBJ2-7; 11 positions agree with TRBD2. Germline CDR1 reads SQVTM; CDR2 reads ANQGSEA. This CDR3 is 14 amino acids long. The V segment lost 5 bases and the J segment 3 bases; nucleotides outside the gene matches: 6. Here the CDR3 DNA reads TGCAGCGTTAGGGGACTAGCGGTTAACTACGAGCAGTACTTC. Amino acids: CSVRGLAVNYEQYF.

This chain links TRBV5-1 with TRBJ1-1; 9 positions match TRBD1. V lost 6 bases and J lost 4; bases outside the gene matches: 13. Germline lookup yields CDR1 SGHRS and CDR2 YFSETQ. The CDR3 spans 16 residues. The CDR3 here is CASTLRYGQGTTEAFF. CDR3 bases: TGCGCCAGCACTCTTCGGTACGGACAGGGGACCACTGAAGCTTTCTTT.

This clone was counted only a few times. The chain joins TRBV28 to TRBJ1-3, with 7 bases fitting TRBD1. This CDR3 has 16 residues. V lost 4 bases, J lost 2 bases, and 8 bases stayed unmatched. Germline CDR1 reads MDHEN; CDR2 reads SYDVKM. The CDR3 bases are TGTGCCAGCAGTTCTCCGGGACAGTCTACTGGAAACACCATATATTTT. Protein product: CASSSPGQSTGNTIYF.

This chain links TRBV30 with TRBJ1-2; D uncertain. Germline V CDR1 and CDR2: GTSNPN, SVGIG (reference sequence). The CDR3 totals 13 residues. Trimming took 0 bases from V and 6 from J, leaving 11 bases between them. CDR3 sequence reads: CAWSVEGRNGYTF. The CDR3, as DNA: TGTGCCTGGAGTGTAGAGGGCAGGAATGGCTACACCTTC.

This clone appeared a few times. The chain is built from TRBV14 and TRBJ2-1, with 12 nucleotides matching TRBD2. The germline gives CDR1 SGHDN, CDR2 FVKESK. The V segment lost 4 bases and the J segment 6 bases; nucleotides outside the gene matches: 10. This CDR3 is built from 17 residues. The CDR3 reads CASSRLAGLAGLNEQFF. In DNA form, the CDR3 reads TGTGCCAGCAGCCGACTTGCTGGACTAGCGGGGCTCAATGAGCAGTTCTTC.

V gene TRBV14 combines with J gene TRBJ1-2; unclear D gene. The CDR3 is made up of 13 amino acids. Deletions cut 0 bases from V and 7 bases from J, with 9 bases between. CDR1 is SGHDN and CDR2 is FVKESK in the germline V gene. Here the CDR3 reads CASSQDGRGGYTF. The CDR3 bases are TGTGCCAGCAGCCAAGATGGGCGGGGTGGCTACACCTTC.

This sequence joins TRBV25-1 and TRBJ2-7, with D unresolved. Germline V CDR1 and CDR2: MGHDK, SYGVNS. The CDR3 spans 11 residues. V lost 8 bases and J 0 bases, leaving 5 bases between the germline ends. Here the CDR3 reads CASSRSYEQYF. The CDR3 region has the DNA TGTGCCAGCTCGCGCTCCTACGAGCAGTACTTC.

This sequence joins TRBV29-1 and TRBJ2-5; D call uncertain. Germline V gene data show CDR1 as SQVTM and CDR2 as ANQGSEA. The CDR3 spans 13 residues. V lost 5 bases and J lost 2, with 12 bases in between. The CDR3 spells CSVQYVRQETQYF. The CDR3 DNA reads TGCAGCGTTCAATACGTGCGGCAAGAGACCCAGTACTTC.

The sample holds a few counts of this clone. V is TRBV4-3 and J is TRBJ2-5, with 9 bases that match TRBD2. V trimming: 4 bases; J trimming: 4 bases; junction bases outside the gene matches: 13. The CDR3 totals 17 residues. Germline-derived CDR1 and CDR2 are LGHNA and YSLEER. CDR3 loop: CASSRGGGGGFGETQYF. CDR3 nucleotide sequence: TGCGCCAGCAGCCGCGGGGGGGGAGGGGGGTTCGGAGAGACCCAGTACTTC.

This clone was counted between two and nine times. The CDR3 sequence: CSVPDRVFSGELFF. The CDR3 region has the DNA TGCAGCGTTCCCGACAGGGTGTTTTCCGGGGAGCTGTTTTTT. This chain connects TRBV29-1 to TRBJ2-2, with TRBD1 matching over 7 bases. The CDR3 length is 14 residues. After removal of 5 bases from V and 6 bases from J, the junction contained 9 bases not matched to a gene. The germline gives CDR1 SQVTM, CDR2 ANQGSEA.

This clone was counted a few times. This chain links TRBV30 with TRBJ1-2, with D maybe TRBD1 (6 bases). Germline values: CDR1 GTSNPN, CDR2 SVGIG (reference sequence). This CDR3 is built from 13 residues. Between the trimmed V and J ends, which lost 7 bases and 2 bases, there was a span of 14 bases. This CDR3 reads CASPRGQNYGYTF. The CDR3 DNA reads TGTGCCTCCCCCAGGGGACAAAACTATGGCTACACCTTC.

The sample holds one count of this clone. The chain couples TRBV2 to TRBJ2-7; D not certain. Germline V gene lookup returns CDR1 SNHLY and CDR2 FYNNEI. The CDR3 sequence is 10 residues long. V gave up 4 bases and J gave up 6 bases, with 4 bases separating them. CDR3: CASSVGEQYF. CDR3 sequence (DNA): TGTGCCAGCAGTGTCGGCGAGCAGTACTTC.

The chain employs TRBV6-1 and TRBJ2-1; 9 nucleotides agree with TRBD2. Per the germline V gene, CDR1 is MNHNS and CDR2 is SASEGT. With V trimmed by 5 bases and J by 2 bases, 4 bases remained unmatched. The CDR3 runs 15 residues. The CDR3 loop reads CASSMGLAPYNEQFF. In DNA, the CDR3 is TGTGCCAGCAGTATGGGACTAGCCCCCTACAATGAGCAGTTCTTC.

The chain employs TRBV18 and TRBJ2-7, with D possibly matching TRBD1 (6 bases). The CDR3 covers 16 residues. The V end was cut by 3 bases, the J end by 6 bases, with 21 bases between. The germline CDR1 and CDR2 sequences are KGHSH and LQKENI. The CDR3 protein is CASSPRRGTGWPEQYF. The CDR3 DNA reads TGTGCCAGCTCACCTAGAAGAGGAACAGGGTGGCCCGAGCAGTACTTC.

This sequence joins TRBV9 and TRBJ2-7; D gene uncertain. The germline V gene encodes CDR1 SGDLS and CDR2 YYNGEE. This CDR3 has 11 amino acids. V shed 3 bases and J shed 2 bases, with 3 bases lying between them. CDR3 in amino acids: CASSDTYEQYF. The CDR3 DNA follows: TGTGCCAGCAGCGACACCTACGAGCAGTACTTC.

This clone was picked up a small number of times. The rearrangement uses TRBV7-2 and TRBJ2-1, with TRBD2 identical over 13 bases. The CDR3 runs to 15 residues. Germline V lookup: CDR1 SGHTA, CDR2 FQGNSA. Losses at the gene ends were 5 bases for V and 8 bases for J; bases not matched to a gene: 6. CDR3 sequence: CASSKGLAGVDEQFF. CDR3 bases: TGTGCCAGCAGCAAAGGACTAGCGGGGGTTGATGAGCAGTTCTTC.

This clone was found a few times. The chain links TRBV30 to TRBJ2-7, with a tentative D call TRBD2 (6 bases). The germline gives CDR1 GTSNPN, CDR2 SVGIG (reference sequence). Trimming took off 0 bases at V and 7 bases at J, with 13 bases between the two ends. This CDR3 region has 13 residues. For the CDR3, the DNA is TGTGCCTGGAGTGTCATAGAGGGAGGTGAGCAGTACTTC. Protein product: CAWSVIEGGEQYF.